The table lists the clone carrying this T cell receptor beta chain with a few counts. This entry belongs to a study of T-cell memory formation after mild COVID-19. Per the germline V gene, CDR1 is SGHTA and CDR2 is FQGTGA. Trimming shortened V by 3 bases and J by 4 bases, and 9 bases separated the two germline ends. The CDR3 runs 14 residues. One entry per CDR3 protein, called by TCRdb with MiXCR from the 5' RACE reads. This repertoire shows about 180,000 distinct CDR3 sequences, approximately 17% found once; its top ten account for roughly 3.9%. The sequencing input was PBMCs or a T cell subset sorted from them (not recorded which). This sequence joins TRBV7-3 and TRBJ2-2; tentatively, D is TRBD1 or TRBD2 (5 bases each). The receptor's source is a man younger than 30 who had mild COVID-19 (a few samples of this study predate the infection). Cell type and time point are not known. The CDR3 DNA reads TGTGCCAGCAGCTTGAGGGGTGGCACCGGGGAGCTGTTTTTT. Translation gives CASSLRGGTGELFF. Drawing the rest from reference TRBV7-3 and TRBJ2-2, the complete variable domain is GAGVSQTPSNKVTEKGKYVELRCDPISGHTALYWYRQSLGQGPEFLIYFQGTGAADDSGLPNDRFFAVRPEGSVSTLKIQRTERGDSAVYLCASSLRGGTGELFFGEGSRLTVL.